The 23 T cell receptor beta chains given below trace back to one sample, sequenced in a study of blood T cell repertoires in COVID-19. TCRdb's copy holds only in-frame clones and misses some; the assay was immunoSEQ multiplex PCR. The top ten hold just under 2% of the sample, which has about 440,000 clones, approximately 90% seen once. Sequenced sample: PBMCs or T cells enriched from blood (not recorded which). Receptors were obtained from a woman younger than 30 with acute COVID-19.

As DNA, the CDR3 is TGTGCCAGCAGCTTAGGGGGGCTGGACACCGGGGAGCTGTTTTTT. Translating it yields CASSLGGLDTGELFF. V is TRBV7-2 and J is TRBJ2-2, with D perhaps matching TRBD1 (6 bases). The germline V gene has CDR1 SGHTA and CDR2 FQGNSA. The germline V and J ends were trimmed by 1 base and 3 bases, with 9 bases remaining between them. This CDR3 has 15 residues.

V gene TRBV10-3 combines with J gene TRBJ2-3; 7 nucleotides match TRBD2. The CDR3 has 15 amino acids. Trimming took 2 bases from V and 0 from J; bases not matched to a gene: 2. Germline lookup yields CDR1 ENHRY and CDR2 SYGVKD. CDR3 nucleotide sequence: TGTGCCATCAGTGAGCGGGGGGAAAGCACAGATACGCAGTATTTT. Its protein product is CAISERGESTDTQYF.

This rearrangement joins TRBV2 to TRBJ2-3; 11 bases fit TRBD2. This CDR3 has 15 amino acids. V trimming: 6 bases; J trimming: 6 bases; junction bases outside the gene matches: 8. Looked up from germline, CDR1 is SNHLY and CDR2 is FYNNEI. CDR3 bases: TGTGCCAGCAGGCGACAACTAGCGGGGGCTGATACGCAGTATTTT. It yields the protein CASRRQLAGADTQYF.

The chain links TRBV4-1 to TRBJ1-5, with 7 bases lining up with TRBD1. The CDR3 is 16 amino acids. Germline trimming cut 1 base from V and 9 bases from J; bases unmatched to any gene: 12. Germline loops: CDR1 MGHRA, CDR2 YSYEKL. The CDR3 reads CASSQGRGTANWPQHF. The CDR3 bases are TGCGCCAGCAGCCAAGGGCGCGGGACAGCGAATTGGCCCCAGCATTTT.

The rearrangement links TRBV7-9 to TRBJ1-1; 9 nucleotides line up with TRBD1. CDR3 size: 14 residues. J gave up 3 bases and V 5 bases, and 4 bases lay outside the gene matches. The germline V gene encodes CDR1 SEHNR and CDR2 FQNEAQ (reference sequence). The CDR3 loop is CASSPRTGDTEAFF. For the CDR3, the DNA is TGTGCCAGCAGCCCCCGGACAGGGGACACTGAAGCTTTCTTT.

Only a few counts were recorded for this clone. The J gene is TRBJ1-1, the V gene TRBV18; D unclear. Trimming left V 2 bases short and J 4 bases short, with 8 bases between. CDR1 and CDR2 from the germline V gene are KGHSH and LQKENI. The CDR3 loop spans 13 amino acids. The CDR3 coding sequence is TGTGCCAGCTCACCAGAGGCTACCACTGAAGCTTTCTTT. Protein product: CASSPEATTEAFF.

About this clone: The sample has other DNA sequences that encode this CDR3 too. This chain joins TRBV28 and TRBJ2-2, with 8 bases that match TRBD1. There are 15 residues in the CDR3. The V gene's germline CDR1 is MDHEN and CDR2 SYDVKM. Unmatched junction bases numbered 6, after V lost 5 bases and J lost 4 bases. The CDR3 bases are TGTGCCAGCAGTCACGACAGGGGTGGCACCGGGGAGCTGTTTTTT. It yields the protein CASSHDRGGTGELFF.

J is TRBJ2-1 and V is TRBV9, with D possibly being TRBD2 (5 bases). Deletions cut 0 bases from V and 8 bases from J, with 9 bases between. Looked up from germline, CDR1 is SGDLS and CDR2 is YYNGEE. The CDR3 has 13 residues. Here the CDR3 DNA reads TGTGCCAGCAGCGTAGAAAGGGAGCATGAGCAGTTCTTC. Translating it yields CASSVEREHEQFF.

The chain has TRBV30 and TRBJ2-1, with TRBD1 as a possible D gene (6 bases). Germline-derived CDR1 and CDR2 are GTSNPN and SVGIG (reference sequence). The CDR3 runs to 13 residues. V was shortened by 1 base and J by 3 bases, with 7 bases between the two germline ends. CDR3 nucleotides: TGTGCCTGGAGTGGGACAGACTACAATGAGCAGTTCTTC. Protein: CAWSGTDYNEQFF.

The J gene is TRBJ2-7, the V gene TRBV14; D is perhaps TRBD2 (7 bases). The V and J ends lost 4 bases and 3 bases respectively, with 22 bases between them. Looked up from germline, CDR1 is SGHDN and CDR2 is FVKESK. The CDR3 loop spans 17 amino acids. In DNA form, the CDR3 reads TGTGCCAGCAGCCCTCACCCCGGACAGCCGGGGGGCTACGAGCAGTACTTC. Amino acids: CASSPHPGQPGGYEQYF.

V and J are TRBV6-5 and TRBJ2-5; 7 positions match TRBD1. The junction had 8 bases not matched to a gene; V was cut back by 5 bases and J by 5 bases. Germline V gives CDR1 MNHEY, CDR2 SVGAGI. The length of the CDR3 is 14 residues. The CDR3 loop is CASSLGTVAETQYF. CDR3 sequence (DNA): TGTGCCAGCAGTCTCGGGACAGTGGCCGAGACCCAGTACTTC.

V gene TRBV4-1 combines with J gene TRBJ2-6; the match to TRBD1 covers 9 bases. V was pared by 4 bases and J by 10 bases, with 2 bases of the junction left unmatched. This CDR3 comprises 13 residues. The germline V gene encodes CDR1 MGHRA and CDR2 YSYEKL. The CDR3 bases are TGCGCCAGCAGCCTGGGACAGGGAAACGTCCTGACTTTC. This translates into CASSLGQGNVLTF.

The chain joins TRBV14 to TRBJ2-7; a weak D match, TRBD1 (6 bases). CDR1 is SGHDN and CDR2 is FVKESK in the germline V gene. Trimming took 0 bases from V and 0 from J, leaving 9 bases between them. This CDR3 contains 15 residues. DNA of the CDR3: TGTGCCAGCAGCCAAGAGCACAGGGTCTCCTACGAGCAGTACTTC. Amino acids: CASSQEHRVSYEQYF.

This clone was counted only a few times. The chain couples TRBV3-1 (or the pseudogene TRBV3-2) to TRBJ1-5; possible D gene TRBD1, 5 bases. The CDR3 spans 15 residues. Trimming shortened V by 0 bases and J by 5 bases, and 11 bases separated the two germline ends. Germline V gene sequence: CDR1 LGHDT, CDR2 YNNKEL (reference sequence). The CDR3 region is CASSQDSGGYQPQHF. The CDR3 DNA sequence: TGTGCCAGCAGCCAAGATAGCGGGGGTTATCAGCCCCAGCATTTT.

This rearrangement joins TRBV9 to TRBJ1-1, with no clear D. CDR1 is SGDLS and CDR2 is YYNGEE in the germline V gene. Trimming left V 0 bases short and J 1 base short, with 7 bases between. The CDR3 length is 14 residues. DNA for the CDR3: TGTGCCAGCAGCGTAGGAGACACGAACACTGAAGCTTTCTTT. As protein: CASSVGDTNTEAFF.

V usage is TRBV27 and J usage is TRBJ2-7; a weak D match, TRBD1 (6 bases). Trimming stripped 0 bases from V and 5 bases from J, with 17 bases between. From germline, CDR1 is MNHEY and CDR2 SMNVEV (reference sequence). The CDR3 consists of 16 residues. CDR3 in amino acids: CASSLSLDRIRNEQYF. CDR3 in DNA: TGTGCCAGCAGTTTATCTTTAGACAGGATAAGGAACGAGCAGTACTTC.

The genes are TRBV19 and TRBJ2-2, with 7 bases matching TRBD1. The trim removed 5 bases at V and 4 bases at J, leaving 4 bases unmatched. The CDR3 length is 14 residues. Germline lookup yields CDR1 LNHDA and CDR2 SQIVND (reference sequence). As DNA, the CDR3 is TGTGCCAGTAGTGTACAGGGGCTCACCGGGGAGCTGTTTTTT. It translates to CASSVQGLTGELFF.

This rearrangement joins TRBV6-4 to TRBJ1-6, with TRBD1 identical over 7 bases. The CDR3 has 14 amino acids. Trimming cost V 3 bases and J 10 bases; bases outside gene matches: 6. CDR1 is MRHNA, CDR2 SNTAGT, per germline. The CDR3 bases are TGTGCCAGCAGTGAAGACAGGGAATGGTCACCCCTCCACTTT. Residues: CASSEDREWSPLHF.

This clone was seen only once. This chain joins TRBV10-1 and TRBJ2-1; weak D call: TRBD1 (6 bases). Germline V CDR1 and CDR2: WNHNN, SYGVQD (reference sequence). Trimming shortened V by 0 bases and J by 7 bases, and 16 bases separated the two germline ends. The CDR3 has 16 residues. The CDR3 nucleotides are TGCGCCAGCAGTGAGTCCGCGGCAGGGGTCAGAAATGAGCAGTTCTTC. Translation gives CASSESAAGVRNEQFF.

The chain employs TRBV5-1 and TRBJ1-2; no reliable D call. CDR3 length equals 15 residues. V gave up 0 bases and J gave up 4 bases, with 13 bases separating them. Germline loops: CDR1 SGHRS, CDR2 YFSETQ. This CDR3 is CASSLAGDEGYGYTF. The CDR3 DNA sequence: TGCGCCAGCAGCTTGGCCGGGGATGAAGGCTATGGCTACACCTTC. Looking up the rest from reference TRBV5-1 and TRBJ1-2 gives the full variable domain: KAGVTQTPRYLIKTRGQQVTLSCSPISGHRSVSWYQQTPGQGLQFLFEYFSETQRNKGNFPGRFSGRQFSNSRSEMNVSTLELGDSALYLCASSLAGDEGYGYTFGSGTRLTVV.

The chain combines TRBV5-1 with TRBJ2-2; D may be TRBD2 (7 bases). Germline loops: CDR1 SGHRS, CDR2 YFSETQ. The length of the CDR3 is 15 residues. Trimming left V 5 bases short and J 3 bases short, with 14 bases between. This CDR3 is CASSPAGAYTGELFF. As DNA, the CDR3 is TGCGCCAGCAGTCCGGCGGGGGCATACACCGGGGAGCTGTTTTTT.

The chain has TRBV18 and TRBJ2-1; D is ambiguous. This CDR3 is 16 amino acids long. V was shortened by 3 bases and J by 3 bases, with 15 bases between the two germline ends. Germline V CDR1 and CDR2: KGHSH, LQKENI. CDR3 sequence (DNA): TGTGCCAGCTCACCTTATTTAGACACCGACTACAATGAGCAGTTCTTC. It specifies CASSPYLDTDYNEQFF.

This clone has only one observation. V usage is TRBV9 and J usage is TRBJ2-1; 7 bases match TRBD1. Germline lookup yields CDR1 SGDLS and CDR2 YYNGEE. The CDR3 is 16 amino acids. The V gene end was trimmed by 7 bases and the J gene end by 3 bases; junction bases not matched to a gene: 13. The CDR3 sequence: CASAEKGAGGYNEQFF. CDR3 bases: TGTGCCAGCGCGGAGAAGGGGGCAGGGGGCTACAATGAGCAGTTCTTC.